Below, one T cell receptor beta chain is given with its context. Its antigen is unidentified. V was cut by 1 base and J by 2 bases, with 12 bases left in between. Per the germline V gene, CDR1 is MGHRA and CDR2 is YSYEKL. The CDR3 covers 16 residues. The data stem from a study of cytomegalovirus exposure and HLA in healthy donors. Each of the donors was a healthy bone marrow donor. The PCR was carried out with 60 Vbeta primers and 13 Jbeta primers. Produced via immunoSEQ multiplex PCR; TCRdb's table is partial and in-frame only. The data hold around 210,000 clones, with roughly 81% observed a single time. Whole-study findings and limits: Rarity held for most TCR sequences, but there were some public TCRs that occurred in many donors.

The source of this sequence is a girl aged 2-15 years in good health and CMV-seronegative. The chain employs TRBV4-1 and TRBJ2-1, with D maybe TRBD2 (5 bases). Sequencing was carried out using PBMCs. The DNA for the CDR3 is TGCGCCAGCAGCCAAGGACTAAATAGTCCCTACAATGAGCAGTTCTTC. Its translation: CASSQGLNSPYNEQFF.